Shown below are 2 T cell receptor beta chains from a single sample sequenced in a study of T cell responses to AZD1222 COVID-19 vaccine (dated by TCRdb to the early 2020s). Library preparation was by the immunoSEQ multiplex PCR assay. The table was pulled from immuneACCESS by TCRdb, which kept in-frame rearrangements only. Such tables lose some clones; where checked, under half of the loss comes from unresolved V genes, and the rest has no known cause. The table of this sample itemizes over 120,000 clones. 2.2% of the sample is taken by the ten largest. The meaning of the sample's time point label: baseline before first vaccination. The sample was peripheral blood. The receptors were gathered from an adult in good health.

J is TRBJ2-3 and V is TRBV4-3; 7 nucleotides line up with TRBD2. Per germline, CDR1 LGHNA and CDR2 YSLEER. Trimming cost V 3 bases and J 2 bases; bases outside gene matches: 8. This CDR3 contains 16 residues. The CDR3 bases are TGCGCCAGCAGCCAGGGAGGGGAGCTAGACACAGATACGCAGTATTTT. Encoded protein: CASSQGGELDTDTQYF.

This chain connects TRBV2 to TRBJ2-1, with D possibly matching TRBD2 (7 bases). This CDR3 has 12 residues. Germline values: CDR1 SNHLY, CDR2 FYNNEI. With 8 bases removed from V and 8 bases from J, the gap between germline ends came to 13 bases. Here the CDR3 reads CASDPGGDEQFF. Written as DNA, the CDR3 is TGTGCCAGCGACCCGGGGGGCGATGAGCAGTTCTTC.